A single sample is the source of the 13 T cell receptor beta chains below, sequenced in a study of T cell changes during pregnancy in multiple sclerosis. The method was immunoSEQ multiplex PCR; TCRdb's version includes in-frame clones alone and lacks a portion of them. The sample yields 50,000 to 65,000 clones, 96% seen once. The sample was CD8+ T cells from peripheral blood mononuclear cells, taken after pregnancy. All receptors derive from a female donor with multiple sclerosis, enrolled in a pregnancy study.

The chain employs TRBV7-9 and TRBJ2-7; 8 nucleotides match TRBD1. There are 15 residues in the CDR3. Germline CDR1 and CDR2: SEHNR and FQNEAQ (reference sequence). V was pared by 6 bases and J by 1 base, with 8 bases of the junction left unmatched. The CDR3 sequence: CASRSDRGGSYEQYF. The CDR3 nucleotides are TGTGCCAGCAGATCCGACAGGGGAGGTTCCTACGAGCAGTACTTC.

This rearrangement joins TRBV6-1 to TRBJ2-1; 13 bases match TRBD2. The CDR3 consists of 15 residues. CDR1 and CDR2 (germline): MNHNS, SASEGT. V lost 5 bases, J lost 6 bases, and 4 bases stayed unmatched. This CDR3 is CASSSLAGGFNEQFF. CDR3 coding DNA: TGTGCCAGCAGTTCACTAGCGGGAGGGTTCAATGAGCAGTTCTTC.

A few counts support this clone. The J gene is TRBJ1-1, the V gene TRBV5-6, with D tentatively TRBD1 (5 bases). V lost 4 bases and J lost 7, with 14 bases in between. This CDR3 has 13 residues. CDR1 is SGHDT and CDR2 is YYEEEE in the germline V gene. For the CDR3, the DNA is TGTGCCAGCAGCGTGATCTTGACAGATGAAGCTTTCTTT. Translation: CASSVILTDEAFF. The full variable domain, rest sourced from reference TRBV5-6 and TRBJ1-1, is DAGVTQSPTHLIKTRGQQVTLRCSPKSGHDTVSWYQQALGQGPQFIFQYYEEEERQRGNFPDRFSGHQFPNYSSELNVNALLLGDSALYLCASSVILTDEAFFGQGTRLTVV.

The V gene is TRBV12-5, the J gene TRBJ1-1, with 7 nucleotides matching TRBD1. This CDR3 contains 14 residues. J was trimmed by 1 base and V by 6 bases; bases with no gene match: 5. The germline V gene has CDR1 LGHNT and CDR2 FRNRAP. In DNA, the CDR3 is TGTGCTAGTGGCTCGGACAGGAAGAACACTGAAGCTTTCTTT. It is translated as CASGSDRKNTEAFF.

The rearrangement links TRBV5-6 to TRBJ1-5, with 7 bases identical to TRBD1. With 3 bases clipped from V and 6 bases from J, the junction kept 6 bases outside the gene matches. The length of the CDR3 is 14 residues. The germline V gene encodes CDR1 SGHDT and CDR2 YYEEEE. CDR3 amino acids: CASSSGGGSQPQHF. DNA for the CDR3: TGTGCCAGCAGCTCAGGGGGAGGCAGTCAGCCCCAGCATTTT.

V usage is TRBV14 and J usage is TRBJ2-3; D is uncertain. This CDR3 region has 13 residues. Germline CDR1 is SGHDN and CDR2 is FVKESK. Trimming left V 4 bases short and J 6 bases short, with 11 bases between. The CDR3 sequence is CASSRRAWDTQYF. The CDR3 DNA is TGTGCCAGCAGCCGTCGAGCTTGGGATACGCAGTATTTT.

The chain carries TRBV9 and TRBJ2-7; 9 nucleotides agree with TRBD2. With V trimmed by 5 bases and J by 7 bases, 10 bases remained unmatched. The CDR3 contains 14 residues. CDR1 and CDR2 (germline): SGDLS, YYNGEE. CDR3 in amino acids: CASSWREGPREQYF. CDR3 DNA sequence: TGTGCCAGCAGTTGGCGGGAGGGGCCGCGGGAGCAGTACTTC.

CDR3 region: CATSRAGQGSYEQYF. The DNA for the CDR3 is TGTGCCACCAGCAGGGCGGGACAGGGGAGCTACGAGCAGTACTTC. J is TRBJ2-7 and V is TRBV15; 10 bases line up with TRBD1. The germline gives CDR1 LNHNV, CDR2 YYDKDF (reference sequence). Trimming took 3 bases from V and 3 from J; bases not matched to a gene: 5. This CDR3 has 15 residues.

The DNA for the CDR3 is TGTGCCAGCAGCGATTGGAGACAGGGGGAGCAGCCCCAGCATTTT. Residues: CASSDWRQGEQPQHF. The V and J genes are TRBV5-8 and TRBJ1-5, with 9 bases lining up with TRBD1. In germline, CDR1 is SGHTS, CDR2 YDEGEE. Trimming at V came to 4 bases and at J to 7 bases, leaving 9 bases not matched to a gene. The CDR3 has 15 residues.

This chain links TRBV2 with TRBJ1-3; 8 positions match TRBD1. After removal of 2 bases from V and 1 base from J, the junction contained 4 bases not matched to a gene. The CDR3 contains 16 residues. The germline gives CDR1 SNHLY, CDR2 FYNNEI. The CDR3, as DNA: TGTGCCAGCAGTGAATACAGGGGGGTATCTGGAAACACCATATATTTT. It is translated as CASSEYRGVSGNTIYF.

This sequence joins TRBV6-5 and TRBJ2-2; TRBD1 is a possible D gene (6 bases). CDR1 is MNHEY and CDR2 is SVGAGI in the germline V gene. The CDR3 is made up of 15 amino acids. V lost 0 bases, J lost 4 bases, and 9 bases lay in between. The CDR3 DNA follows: TGTGCCAGCAGTTACTCGACAGGAATCACCGGGGAGCTGTTTTTT. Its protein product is CASSYSTGITGELFF.

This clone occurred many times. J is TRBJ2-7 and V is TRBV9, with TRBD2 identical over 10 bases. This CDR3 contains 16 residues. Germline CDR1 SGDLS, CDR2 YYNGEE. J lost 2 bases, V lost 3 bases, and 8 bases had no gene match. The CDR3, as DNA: TGTGCCAGCAGCGCCCAAAAGGGGACTAGCGCCTACGAGCAGTACTTC. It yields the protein CASSAQKGTSAYEQYF.

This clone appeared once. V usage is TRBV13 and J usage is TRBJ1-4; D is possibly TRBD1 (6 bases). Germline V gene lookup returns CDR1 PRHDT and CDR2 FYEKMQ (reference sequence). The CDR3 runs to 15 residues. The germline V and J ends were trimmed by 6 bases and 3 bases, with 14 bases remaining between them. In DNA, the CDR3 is TGTGCCAGCAGATTGAGGGGGTCGGCTAATGAAAAACTGTTTTTT. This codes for CASRLRGSANEKLFF.